One and the same sample provided the 21 T cell receptor beta chains below, sequenced in a study of cytomegalovirus exposure and HLA in healthy donors listed by TCRdb under 2017. Preparation of the library involved the immunoSEQ multiplex PCR assay. A mixture of 60 forward primers for TCR Vbeta segments and 13 reverse primers for TCR Jbeta segments was used in the multiplex PCR. In TCRdb, the immuneACCESS table is reduced to in-frame sequences with V and J assigned. These tables do not hold every clone; where another copy was compared, an unresolved V gene accounts for under half, and the others remain unexplained. The sample contains 150,000 to 200,000 clones, around 82% of them found a single time. The top ten constitute 2% to 2.5% of the sample. The sequencing sample was made of PBMCs. These receptors all come from a woman aged 25 to 39 in good health and CMV-seropositive.

The genes are TRBV11-3 and TRBJ2-5, with TRBD1 identical over 8 bases. This CDR3 is built from 13 residues. The J segment lost 4 bases and the V segment lost 3 bases, leaving 1 base of the junction unmatched. The germline CDR1 and CDR2 sequences are SGHNT and YENEEA. This chain's CDR3 is CASSFDRGETQYF. CDR3 DNA sequence: TGTGCCAGCAGCTTCGACAGGGGAGAGACCCAGTACTTC.

In DNA form, the CDR3 reads TGCGCCAGCACCAGAGGGACAGGCGTCTTAAAAACTAGCACAGATACGCAGTATTTT. Amino acid sequence: CASTRGTGVLKTSTDTQYF. The chain couples TRBV10-2 to TRBJ2-3; TRBD1 matches 8 bases. V shed 7 bases and J 0 bases; nucleotides not matched to a gene: 18. CDR3 size: 19 residues. Germline CDR1 is WSHSY and CDR2 is SAAADI.

Notes on this clone: Other DNA sequences within the sample encode an identical CDR3. The V and J genes are TRBV5-1 and TRBJ2-7, with D tentatively TRBD2 (7 bases). CDR3 length: 12 amino acids. V lost 1 base to trimming and J lost 6 bases, with 8 bases between them. Germline V gene sequence: CDR1 SGHRS, CDR2 YFSETQ. CDR3 nucleotide sequence: TGCGCCAGCAGCTTGAGGGGGGGCGAGCAGTACTTC. This gives the protein CASSLRGGEQYF.

The rearrangement links TRBV4-3 to TRBJ2-7; 10 bases fit TRBD1. Trimming at V came to 1 base and at J to 4 bases, leaving 4 bases not matched to a gene. The CDR3 contains 15 residues. Germline V gives CDR1 LGHNA, CDR2 YSLEER. CDR3 protein: CASSQGQGAGYEQYF. The CDR3 DNA sequence: TGCGCCAGCAGCCAAGGACAGGGGGCCGGATACGAGCAGTACTTC.

V usage is TRBV9 and J usage is TRBJ2-5, with a tentative D call TRBD2 (7 bases). V shed 0 bases and J shed 1 base, with 16 bases lying between them. The germline gives CDR1 SGDLS, CDR2 YYNGEE. The CDR3 has 17 amino acids. CDR3 amino acids: CASSVGGGGRAQETQYF. The CDR3 DNA follows: TGTGCCAGCAGCGTAGGAGGGGGGGGCAGGGCCCAAGAGACCCAGTACTTC.

This sequence joins TRBV7-9 and TRBJ1-2; unclear D gene. Germline V gene data show CDR1 as SEHNR and CDR2 as FQNEAQ (reference sequence). This CDR3 comprises 17 residues. Trimming left V 5 bases short and J 4 bases short, with 23 bases between. The CDR3 reads CASSRTLMGSSLYGYTF. CDR3 nucleotide sequence: TGTGCCAGCAGCCGAACTCTAATGGGCAGTTCCCTCTATGGCTACACCTTC.

This chain links TRBV4-2 with TRBJ2-3; TRBD2 agrees at 9 bases. The trim removed 0 bases at V and 5 bases at J, leaving 15 bases unmatched. The CDR3 consists of 19 residues. CDR1 and CDR2 (germline): LGHNA, YNFKEQ. The CDR3 region has the DNA TGTGCCAGCAGCCAAGATCGGAGGAGTAGCGGGGGCCCCGGAGATACGCAGTATTTT. The encoded protein is CASSQDRRSSGGPGDTQYF.

The sample holds a few counts of this clone. The chain employs TRBV7-9 and TRBJ1-4; tentatively, D is TRBD1 (6 bases). The CDR3 covers 13 residues. Per the germline V gene, CDR1 is SEHNR and CDR2 is FQNEAQ (reference sequence). Trimming took off 5 bases at V and 8 bases at J, with 12 bases between the two ends. The CDR3 spells CASSPGHGEKLFF. In DNA, the CDR3 is TGTGCCAGCAGCCCGGGACACGGGGAAAAACTGTTTTTT.

In the case of this clone: Other DNA sequences of this sample code for an identical CDR3. The rearrangement joins TRBV5-1 to TRBJ2-5; the match to TRBD1 covers 7 bases. From germline, CDR1 is SGHRS and CDR2 YFSETQ. The CDR3 runs 13 residues. J gave up 5 bases and V 4 bases, and 5 bases lay outside the gene matches. This CDR3 is CASSLGGRETQYF. In DNA, the CDR3 is TGCGCCAGCAGCCTAGGGGGCCGGGAGACCCAGTACTTC.

The chain links TRBV7-9 to TRBJ1-6, with D possibly being TRBD1 (5 bases). The V end lost 1 base, the J end lost 13 bases, and 14 bases lay between the germline ends. Germline-derived CDR1 and CDR2 are SEHNR and FQNEAQ (reference sequence). This CDR3 has 14 residues. CDR3 in DNA: TGTGCCAGCAGCTTAGTTGGGGCCTCCCGTCCCCTCCACTTT. This translates into CASSLVGASRPLHF.

This chain joins TRBV7-2 and TRBJ2-5; 10 bases align to TRBD2. The V gene end was trimmed by 4 bases and the J gene end by 3 bases; junction bases not matched to a gene: 11. CDR1 SGHTA and CDR2 FQGNSA come from the germline V gene. The CDR3 contains 17 residues. This CDR3 is CASSSTAGLAIKETQYF. The CDR3 region has the DNA TGTGCCAGCAGCTCGACCGCGGGACTAGCGATCAAAGAGACCCAGTACTTC.

The chain carries TRBV7-9 and TRBJ2-5, with TRBD1 identical over 10 bases. V was clipped by 3 bases and J by 2 bases; unmatched bases: 9. The CDR3 sequence is 17 residues long. Germline V gene sequence: CDR1 SEHNR, CDR2 FQNEAQ (reference sequence). The CDR3 loop is CASSFRSRDRGQETQYF. CDR3 DNA: TGTGCCAGCAGCTTCCGTTCCCGGGACAGGGGTCAAGAGACCCAGTACTTC. Looking up the rest from reference TRBV7-9 and TRBJ2-5 gives the full variable domain: DTGVSQNPRHKITKRGQNVTFRCDPISEHNRLYWYRQTLGQGPEFLTYFQNEAQLEKSRLLSDRFSAERPKGSFSTLEIQRTEQGDSAMYLCASSFRSRDRGQETQYFGPGTRLLVL.

V and J are TRBV7-9 and TRBJ1-2, with D possibly being TRBD1 (6 bases). This CDR3 comprises 16 residues. The ends were cut back, 1 base at V and 4 bases at J, with 16 bases in the middle. From germline, CDR1 is SEHNR and CDR2 FQNEAQ (reference sequence). The CDR3 nucleotides read TGTGCCAGCAGCTTAGACGTTAGGACAGTCTTCTATGGCTACACCTTC. It specifies CASSLDVRTVFYGYTF.

This clone has a single count. Its ends do not fully match the called genes, so a read error is possible. The sample holds other DNA sequences that translate to the same CDR3. The gene calls are TRBV9 and TRBJ2-2; D might be TRBD2 (7 bases). This CDR3 comprises 14 residues. From germline, CDR1 is SGDLS and CDR2 YYNGEE. CDR3 nucleotides: TGTGCCAGCAAGAGGGGGGGAAACACCGGGGAGCTGTTCTTT. It encodes CASKRGGNTGELFF.

This chain links TRBV6-5 with TRBJ2-6; D uncertain. CDR3 length: 15 amino acids. Trimming pared 6 bases from V and 1 base from J, leaving 10 bases between. Germline values: CDR1 MNHEY, CDR2 SVGAGI. CDR3 in DNA: TGTGCCAGCAGACCAATAGTATCTGGGGCCAACGTCCTGACTTTC. This translates into CASRPIVSGANVLTF.

The chain joins TRBV11-2 to TRBJ2-3, with D possibly being TRBD2 (6 bases). The V gene's germline CDR1 is SGHAT and CDR2 FQNNGV. Deletions cut 5 bases from V and 2 bases from J, with 11 bases between. The CDR3 totals 14 residues. CDR3 in DNA: TGTGCCAGCAGCAACCGGGGGAACACAGATACGCAGTATTTT. Its translation: CASSNRGNTDTQYF.

The CDR3 sequence: CASSHVAGGQETQYF. The CDR3 region has the DNA TGCGCCAGCAGCCATGTAGCGGGGGGGCAAGAGACCCAGTACTTC. The rearrangement joins TRBV4-3 to TRBJ2-5, with 11 bases aligning to TRBD2. The CDR3 consists of 15 residues. Trimming cost V 3 bases and J 2 bases; bases outside gene matches: 2. Germline lookup yields CDR1 LGHNA and CDR2 YSLEER.

In its sample, this clone was seen a few times. The V gene is TRBV10-2, the J gene TRBJ2-7; 7 nucleotides agree with TRBD2. Trimming at V came to 3 bases and at J to 7 bases, leaving 6 bases not matched to a gene. The CDR3 contains 13 residues. Germline values: CDR1 WSHSY, CDR2 SAAADI. The CDR3 nucleotides read TGCGCCAGCAGTGATAAGCGGGGAGGGGAGCAGTACTTC. This gives the protein CASSDKRGGEQYF.

This chain joins TRBV6-5 and TRBJ2-5; 7 bases are a match to TRBD2. The CDR3 has 15 residues. Germline CDR1 and CDR2: MNHEY and SVGAGI. Losses at the gene ends were 4 bases for V and 1 base for J; bases not matched to a gene: 6. The CDR3 DNA reads TGTGCCAGCAGTTCCTGGGGGGGAACCCAAGAGACCCAGTACTTC. Translation: CASSSWGGTQETQYF.

The V and J genes are TRBV5-1 and TRBJ2-3; 12 bases match TRBD1. The CDR3 totals 17 residues. V lost 5 bases and J lost 5; bases outside the gene matches: 12. Germline V gene sequence: CDR1 SGHRS, CDR2 YFSETQ. The DNA of the CDR3 is TGCGCCAGCAGAAATTCTCCGGGACAGGGGGCAGGAGATACGCAGTATTTT. Protein: CASRNSPGQGAGDTQYF.

This chain uses TRBV7-9 with TRBJ1-5; unclear D gene. Deletions cut 1 base from V and 1 base from J, with 8 bases between. The CDR3 consists of 15 residues. CDR1 is SEHNR, CDR2 FQNEAQ, per germline (reference sequence). The CDR3 region has the DNA TGTGCCAGCAGCTTAGGCTCCGGGAGCAATCAGCCCCAGCATTTT. Encoded protein: CASSLGSGSNQPQHF.